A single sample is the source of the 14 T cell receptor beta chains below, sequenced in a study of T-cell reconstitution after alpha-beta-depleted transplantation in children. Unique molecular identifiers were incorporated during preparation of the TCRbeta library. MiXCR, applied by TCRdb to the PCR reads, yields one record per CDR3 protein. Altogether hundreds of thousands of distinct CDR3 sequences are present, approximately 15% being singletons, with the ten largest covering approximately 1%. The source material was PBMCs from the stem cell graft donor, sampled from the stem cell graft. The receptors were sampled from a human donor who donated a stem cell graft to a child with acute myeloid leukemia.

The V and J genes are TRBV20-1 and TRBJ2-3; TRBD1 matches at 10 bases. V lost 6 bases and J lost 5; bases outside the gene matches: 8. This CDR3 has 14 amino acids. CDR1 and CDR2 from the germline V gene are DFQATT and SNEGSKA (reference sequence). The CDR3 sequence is CSASRDRGRDTQYF. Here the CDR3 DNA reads TGCAGTGCAAGCCGGGACAGGGGCAGAGATACGCAGTATTTT.

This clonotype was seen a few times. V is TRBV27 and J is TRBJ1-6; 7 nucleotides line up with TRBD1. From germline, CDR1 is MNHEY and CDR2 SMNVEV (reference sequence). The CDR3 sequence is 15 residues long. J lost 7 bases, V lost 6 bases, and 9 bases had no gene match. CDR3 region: CASRTTGVGNSPLHF. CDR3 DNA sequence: TGTGCCAGCAGGACCACAGGGGTTGGCAATTCACCCCTCCACTTT.

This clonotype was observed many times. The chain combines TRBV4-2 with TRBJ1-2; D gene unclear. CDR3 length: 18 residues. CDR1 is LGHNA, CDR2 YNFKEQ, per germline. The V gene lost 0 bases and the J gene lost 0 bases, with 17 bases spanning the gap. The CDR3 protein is CASSQDNRPRRSNYGYTF. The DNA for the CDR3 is TGTGCCAGCAGCCAAGATAATCGGCCCAGGAGGTCTAACTATGGCTACACCTTC.

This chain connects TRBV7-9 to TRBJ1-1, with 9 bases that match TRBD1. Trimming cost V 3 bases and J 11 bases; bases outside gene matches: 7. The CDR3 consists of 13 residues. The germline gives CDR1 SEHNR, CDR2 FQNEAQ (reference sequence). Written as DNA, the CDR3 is TGTGCCAGCAGCTTTACAGGGGGCGAGATGGCTTTCTTT. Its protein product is CASSFTGGEMAFF.

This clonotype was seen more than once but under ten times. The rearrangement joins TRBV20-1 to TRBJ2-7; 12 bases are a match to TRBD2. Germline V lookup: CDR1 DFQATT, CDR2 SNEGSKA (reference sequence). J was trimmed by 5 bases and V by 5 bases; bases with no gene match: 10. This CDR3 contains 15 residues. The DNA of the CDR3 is TGCAGTGCTCGACGACTAGCGGGGGAACTTGACGAGCAGTACGTC. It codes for CSARRLAGELDEQYV.

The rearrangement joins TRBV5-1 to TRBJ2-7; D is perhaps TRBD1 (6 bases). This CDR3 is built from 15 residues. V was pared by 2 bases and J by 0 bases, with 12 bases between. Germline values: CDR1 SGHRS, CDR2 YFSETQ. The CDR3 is CASSFGTDSSYEQYF. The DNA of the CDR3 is TGCGCCAGCAGCTTTGGAACGGACAGCTCCTACGAGCAGTACTTC.

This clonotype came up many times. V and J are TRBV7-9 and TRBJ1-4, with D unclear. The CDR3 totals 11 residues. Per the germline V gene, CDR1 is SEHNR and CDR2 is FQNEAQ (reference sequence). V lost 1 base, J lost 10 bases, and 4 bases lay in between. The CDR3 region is CASSLEGKLFF. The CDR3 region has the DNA TGTGCCAGCAGCTTAGAGGGAAAACTGTTTTTT.

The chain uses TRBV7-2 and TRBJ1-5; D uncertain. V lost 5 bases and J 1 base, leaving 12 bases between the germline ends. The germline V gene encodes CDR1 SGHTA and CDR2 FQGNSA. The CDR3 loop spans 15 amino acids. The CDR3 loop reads CASSPRAKSNQPQHF. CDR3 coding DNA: TGTGCCAGCAGCCCTCGCGCCAAGAGCAATCAGCCCCAGCATTTT.

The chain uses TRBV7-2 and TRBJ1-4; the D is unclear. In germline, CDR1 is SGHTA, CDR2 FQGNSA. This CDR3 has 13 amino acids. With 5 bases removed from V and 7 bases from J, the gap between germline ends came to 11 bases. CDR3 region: CASSRSYSEKLFF. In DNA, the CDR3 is TGTGCCAGCAGCCGTAGCTATAGTGAAAAACTGTTTTTT.

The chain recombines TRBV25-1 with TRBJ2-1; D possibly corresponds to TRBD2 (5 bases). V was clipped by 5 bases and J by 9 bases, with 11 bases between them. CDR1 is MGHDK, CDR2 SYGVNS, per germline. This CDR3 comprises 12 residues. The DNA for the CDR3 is TGTGCCAGCAGTCCGGGATACGGTGAGCAGTTCTTC. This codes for CASSPGYGEQFF.

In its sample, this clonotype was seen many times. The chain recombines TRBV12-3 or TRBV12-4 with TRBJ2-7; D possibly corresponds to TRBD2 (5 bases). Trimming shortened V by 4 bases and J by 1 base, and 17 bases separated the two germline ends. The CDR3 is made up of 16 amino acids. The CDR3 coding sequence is TGTGCCAGCAGTTCCCCCGGCGGGTCTAGTTCCTACGAGCAGTACTTC. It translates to CASSSPGGSSSYEQYF.

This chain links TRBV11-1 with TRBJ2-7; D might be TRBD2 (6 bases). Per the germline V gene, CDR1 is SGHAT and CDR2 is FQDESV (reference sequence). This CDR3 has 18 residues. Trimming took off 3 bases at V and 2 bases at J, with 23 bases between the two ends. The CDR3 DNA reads TGTGCCAGCAGCTTTAGAGTTAGGAGGGTTGAAAGAACCTACGAGCAGTACGTC. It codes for CASSFRVRRVERTYEQYV.

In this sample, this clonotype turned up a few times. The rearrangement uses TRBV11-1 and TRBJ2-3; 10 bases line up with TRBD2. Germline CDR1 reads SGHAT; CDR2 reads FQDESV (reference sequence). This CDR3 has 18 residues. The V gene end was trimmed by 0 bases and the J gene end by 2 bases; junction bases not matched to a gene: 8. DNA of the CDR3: TGTGCCAGCAGCTTAGCGCTGGGGCTAGCGGGGGACACAGATACGCAGTATTTT. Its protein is CASSLALGLAGDTDTQYF.

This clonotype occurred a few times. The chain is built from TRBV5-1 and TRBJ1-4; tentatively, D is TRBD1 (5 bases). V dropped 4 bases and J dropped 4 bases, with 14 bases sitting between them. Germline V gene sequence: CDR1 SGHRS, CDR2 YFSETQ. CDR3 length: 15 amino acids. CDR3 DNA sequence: TGCGCCAGCAGCCCGCGGGAAGGGGATAATGAAAAACTGTTTTTT. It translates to CASSPREGDNEKLFF.